This T cell receptor (beta chain) was documented in a study of identical twins. Study-level findings and limits: Not following the same donors, the study drew its conclusions from cross-sectional statistical analysis.

TCRdb ran MiXCR on the 5' RACE reads and lists one entry per CDR3 protein. The repertoire holds 500,000 to 550,000 distinct CDR3 sequences, under 25% seen once, with 0.8% to 1% in the top ten. CDR1 and CDR2 from the germline V gene are MNHEY and SMNVEV (reference sequence). V was clipped by 5 bases and J by 7 bases; unmatched bases: 6. This CDR3 is built from 14 residues. This clonotype has a handful of counts. The antigen is undetermined. This same sample was also part of a study on T cells expressing NK-cell markers.

This sequence joins TRBV27 and TRBJ2-7; TRBD1 matches 12 bases. The material sequenced was CD4+ T cells sorted from blood. The source is a woman aged 18-29 years in good health. As DNA, the CDR3 is TGTGCCAGCAGTCGGGACAGGGGGCTGAGGGAGCAGTACTTC. Its translation is CASSRDRGLREQYF.